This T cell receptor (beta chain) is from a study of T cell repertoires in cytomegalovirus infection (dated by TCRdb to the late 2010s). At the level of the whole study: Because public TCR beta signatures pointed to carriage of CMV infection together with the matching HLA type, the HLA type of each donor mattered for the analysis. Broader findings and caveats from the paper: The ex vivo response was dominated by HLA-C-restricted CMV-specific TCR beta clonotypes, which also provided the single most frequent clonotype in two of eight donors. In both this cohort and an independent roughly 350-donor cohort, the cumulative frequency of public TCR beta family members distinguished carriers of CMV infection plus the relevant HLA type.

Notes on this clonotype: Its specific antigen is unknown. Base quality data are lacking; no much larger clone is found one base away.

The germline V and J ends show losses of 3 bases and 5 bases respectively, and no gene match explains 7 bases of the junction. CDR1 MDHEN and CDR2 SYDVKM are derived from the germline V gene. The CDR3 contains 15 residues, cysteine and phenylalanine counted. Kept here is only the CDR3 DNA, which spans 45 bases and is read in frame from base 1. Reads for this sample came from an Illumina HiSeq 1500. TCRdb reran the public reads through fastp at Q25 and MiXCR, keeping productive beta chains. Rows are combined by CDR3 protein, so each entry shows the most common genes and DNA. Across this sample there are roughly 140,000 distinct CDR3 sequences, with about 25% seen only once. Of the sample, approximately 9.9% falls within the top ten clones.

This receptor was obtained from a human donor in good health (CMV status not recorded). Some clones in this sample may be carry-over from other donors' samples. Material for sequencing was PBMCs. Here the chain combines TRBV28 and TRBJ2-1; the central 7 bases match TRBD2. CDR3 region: CASSFIGGYDNEQFF. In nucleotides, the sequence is TGTGCCAGCAGTTTTATCGGGGGGTACGACAATGAGCAGTTCTTC.